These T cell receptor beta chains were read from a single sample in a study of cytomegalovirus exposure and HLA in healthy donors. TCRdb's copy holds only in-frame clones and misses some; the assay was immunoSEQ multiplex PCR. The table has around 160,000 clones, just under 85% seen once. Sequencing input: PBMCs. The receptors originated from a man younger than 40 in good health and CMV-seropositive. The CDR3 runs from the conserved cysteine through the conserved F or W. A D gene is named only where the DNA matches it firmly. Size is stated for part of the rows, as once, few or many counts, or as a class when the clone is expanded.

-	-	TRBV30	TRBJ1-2	CAWRQDENYGYTF	TGTGCCTGGAGACAGGATGAAAACTATGGCTACACCTTC
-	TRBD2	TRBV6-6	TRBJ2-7	CASSYQTRAGEQYF	TGTGCCAGCAGTTACCAGACACGAGCGGGAGAGCAGTACTTC
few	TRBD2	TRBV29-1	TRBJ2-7	CSGGLAEYF	TGCAGCGGGGGACTAGCCGAGTACTTC
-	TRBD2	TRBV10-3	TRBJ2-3	CAISGTSGGATEAQYF	TGTGCCATCAGTGGGACTAGCGGGGGGGCCACGGAGGCGCAGTATTTT
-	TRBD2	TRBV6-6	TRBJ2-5	CASSYGGLAGQETQYF	TGTGCCAGCAGTTACGGAGGGCTAGCGGGGCAAGAGACCCAGTACTTC
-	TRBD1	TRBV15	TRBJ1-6	CATSRGGQFNSPLHF	TGTGCCACCAGCAGAGGGGGACAGTTTAATTCACCCCTCCACTTT
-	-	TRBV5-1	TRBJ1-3	CASSLDPGLGNTIYF	TGCGCCAGCAGCTTGGACCCAGGCTTAGGAAACACCATATATTTT
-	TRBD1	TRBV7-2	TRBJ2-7	CASSPGQGIDEQYF	TGTGCCAGCAGCCCGGGACAGGGGATTGACGAGCAGTACTTC
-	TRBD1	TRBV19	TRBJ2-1	CASKPSGQFQVF	TGTGCCAGTAAGCCCTCGGGACAGTTCCAAGTCTTC
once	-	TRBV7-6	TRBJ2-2	CASSPSGANTGELFF	TGTGCCAGCAGCCCGTCGGGTGCGAACACCGGGGAGCTGTTTTTT
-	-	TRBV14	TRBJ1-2	CASSRDPFAYGYTF	TGTGCCAGCAGCCGCGATCCTTTTGCCTATGGCTACACCTTC
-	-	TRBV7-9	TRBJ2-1	CASSLGRGGDNEQFF	TGTGCCAGCAGCTTAGGGCGGGGCGGGGACAATGAGCAGTTCTTC
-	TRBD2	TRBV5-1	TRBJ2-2	CASSWTSHTGELFF	TGCGCCAGCAGCTGGACTAGTCACACCGGGGAGCTGTTTTTT
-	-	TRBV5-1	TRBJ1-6	CASSLSPGGGSPLHF	TGCGCCAGCAGCTTGTCTCCCGGAGGTGGTTCACCCCTCCACTTT
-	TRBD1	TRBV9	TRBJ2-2	CASSLGDRWDTGELFF	TGTGCCAGCAGCTTAGGGGACAGGTGGGACACCGGGGAGCTGTTTTTT
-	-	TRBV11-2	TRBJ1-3	CATEGGGGNTIYF	TGTGCCACAGAAGGGGGGGGTGGAAACACCATATATTTT
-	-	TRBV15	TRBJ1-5	CATSRLGGAPSQPQHF	TGTGCCACCAGCAGATTGGGGGGGGCGCCGAGTCAGCCCCAGCATTTT
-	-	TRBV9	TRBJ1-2	CASSEGSGPYGYTF	TGTGCCAGCAGCGAGGGGTCGGGTCCGTATGGCTACACCTTC
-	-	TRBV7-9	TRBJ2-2	CASSRRGGNTGELFF	TGTGCCAGCAGTCGGCGAGGGGGGAACACCGGGGAGCTGTTTTTT
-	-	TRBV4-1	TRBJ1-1	CASSPLVVGGGDTEAFF	TGCGCCAGCAGCCCCCTAGTTGTGGGGGGAGGGGACACTGAAGCTTTCTTT
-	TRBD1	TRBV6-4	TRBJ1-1	CASSEQGAEGTEAFF	TGTGCCAGCAGTGAACAGGGGGCGGAGGGCACTGAAGCTTTCTTT
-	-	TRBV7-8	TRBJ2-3	CASSLQDSTDTQYF	TGTGCCAGCAGCCTCCAGGATAGCACAGATACGCAGTATTTT
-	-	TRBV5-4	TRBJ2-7	CASRMTESYEQYF	TGTGCCAGCAGGATGACTGAGTCCTACGAGCAGTACTTC
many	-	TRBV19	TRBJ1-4	CASSWGGEKLFF	TGTGCCAGTAGTTGGGGGGGCGAAAAACTGTTTTTT
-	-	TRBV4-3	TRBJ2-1	CASSQATQVYNEQFF	TGCGCCAGCAGCCAAGCCACTCAAGTCTACAATGAGCAGTTCTTC
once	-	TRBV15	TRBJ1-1	CATSRDFGGDNTEAFF	TGTGCCACCAGCAGAGATTTTGGGGGGGATAACACTGAAGCTTTCTTT
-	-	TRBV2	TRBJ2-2	CASVQTGSRTGELFF	TGTGCCAGCGTTCAAACGGGGTCCCGCACCGGGGAGCTGTTTTTT
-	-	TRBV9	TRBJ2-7	CASSVAITGGYEQYF	TGTGCCAGCAGCGTAGCTATCACAGGCGGTTACGAGCAGTACTTC
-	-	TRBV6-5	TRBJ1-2	CASSYSDSNYGYTF	TGTGCCAGCAGTTACTCGGACAGTAACTATGGCTACACCTTC
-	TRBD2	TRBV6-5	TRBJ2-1	CASSYPDISGVYEQFF	TGTGCCAGCAGTTATCCGGATATTAGCGGGGTCTATGAGCAGTTCTTC
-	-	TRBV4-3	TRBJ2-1	CASSQGSSFYNEQFF	TGCGCCAGCAGCCAAGGTAGCAGCTTCTACAATGAGCAGTTCTTC
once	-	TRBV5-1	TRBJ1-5	CASSLRIGQAQHF	TGCGCCAGCAGCTTGAGAATAGGTCAGGCCCAGCATTTT
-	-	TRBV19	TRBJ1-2	CASSIGQDYGYTF	TGTGCCAGTAGTATAGGGCAGGACTATGGCTACACCTTC